A single sample is the source of the 12 T cell receptor beta chains below, sequenced in a study of blood T cell repertoires in COVID-19 (dated by TCRdb to between 2020 and 2021). Libraries came from the immunoSEQ multiplex PCR assay. TCRdb re-hosts the immuneACCESS table, in-frame sequences only. Its copies lack some clones; in the studies checked, an unresolved V gene accounts for under half of them, and the cause for the rest is not known. The sample profile shows over 150,000 clones; 80% to 90% of them were found once. The top ten constitute around 13% of the sample. Sequencing used peripheral blood. The source is an older woman with COVID-19, enrolled during active disease.

The chain recombines TRBV3-1 (or the pseudogene TRBV3-2) with TRBJ2-1, with 9 bases aligning to TRBD2. Germline V gene sequence: CDR1 LGHDT, CDR2 YNNKEL (reference sequence). J lost 5 bases, V lost 4 bases, and 6 bases had no gene match. This CDR3 is 15 amino acids long. CDR3 sequence: CASSPGTSINNEQFF. The DNA of the CDR3 is TGTGCCAGCAGCCCTGGGACTAGCATTAACAATGAGCAGTTCTTC.

J is TRBJ1-2 and V is TRBV19; D not resolved. The V gene lost 3 bases and the J gene lost 0 bases, with 5 bases spanning the gap. Per germline, CDR1 LNHDA and CDR2 SQIVND (reference sequence). The CDR3 covers 13 residues. The CDR3: CASSISANYGYTF. The DNA of the CDR3 is TGTGCCAGTAGTATCTCAGCTAACTATGGCTACACCTTC.

The V gene is TRBV24-1, the J gene TRBJ2-7; TRBD2 agrees at 8 bases. J gave up 6 bases and V 1 base, and 19 bases lay outside the gene matches. Germline values: CDR1 KGHDR, CDR2 SFDVKD. The CDR3 spans 19 residues. DNA of the CDR3: TGTGCCACCAGTGATTTAACAGGGCCCGGGAGGGGTTTTGAATGCGAGCAGTACTTC. It specifies CATSDLTGPGRGFECEQYF.

This clone was observed a few times. The chain is built from TRBV5-4 and TRBJ2-1, with TRBD2 as a possible D gene (7 bases). The germline V gene has CDR1 SGHNT and CDR2 YYREEE (reference sequence). V lost 3 bases, J lost 0 bases, and 13 bases lay in between. This CDR3 contains 16 residues. The CDR3 DNA reads as TGTGCCAGCAGCTCGGGGGGCCCCAGCTCCTACAATGAGCAGTTCTTC. Its protein is CASSSGGPSSYNEQFF.

The chain joins TRBV11-2 to TRBJ2-3; 8 nucleotides align to TRBD2. This CDR3 spans 13 amino acids. V lost 7 bases and J lost 5; bases outside the gene matches: 5. Germline V lookup: CDR1 SGHAT, CDR2 FQNNGV. The CDR3 sequence: CASISGRGDTQYF. The CDR3 DNA reads as TGTGCCAGCATAAGCGGGAGAGGAGATACGCAGTATTTT.

This chain connects TRBV3-1 (or the pseudogene TRBV3-2) to TRBJ1-2; 9 nucleotides match TRBD1. Losses at the gene ends were 2 bases for V and 7 bases for J; bases not matched to a gene: 2. Germline loops: CDR1 LGHDT, CDR2 YNNKEL (reference sequence). The CDR3 is 13 residues long. The CDR3 sequence: CASSQTGGVGYTF. The CDR3 DNA follows: TGTGCCAGCAGCCAAACAGGGGGCGTTGGCTACACCTTC.

The J gene is TRBJ1-5, the V gene TRBV12-3 or TRBV12-4, with a tentative D call TRBD1 (5 bases). CDR3 length equals 13 residues. V gave up 2 bases and J gave up 8 bases, with 10 bases separating them. CDR3 amino acids: CASSLSGGEPQHF. Here the CDR3 DNA reads TGTGCCAGCAGTTTAAGTGGGGGGGAGCCCCAGCATTTT.

The chain links TRBV10-3 to TRBJ2-7; D might be TRBD1 (5 bases). CDR1 is ENHRY, CDR2 SYGVKD, per germline. This CDR3 has 13 residues. V was trimmed by 5 bases and J by 3 bases, leaving 11 bases between them. CDR3 DNA sequence: TGTGCCATCAGTCACGACAGCTTCTACGAGCAGTACTTC. Translation: CAISHDSFYEQYF.

V gene TRBV29-1 combines with J gene TRBJ2-7; unclear D gene. This CDR3 comprises 12 residues. In germline, CDR1 is SQVTM, CDR2 ANQGSEA. V was trimmed by 0 bases and J by 0 bases, leaving 3 bases between them. The CDR3 region is CSVEDYSYEQYF. The CDR3 DNA reads TGCAGCGTTGAAGACTACTCCTACGAGCAGTACTTC.

The chain carries TRBV6-2 or TRBV6-3 and TRBJ2-5, with TRBD2 identical over 7 bases. Germline assignment: CDR1 MNHEY and CDR2 SVGEGT. The V gene end was trimmed by 1 base and the J gene end by 2 bases; junction bases not matched to a gene: 7. This CDR3 contains 16 residues. CDR3 sequence reads: CASSYLTGGVQETQYF. In nucleotides, the CDR3 is TGTGCCAGCAGTTACTTGACTGGGGGGGTACAAGAGACCCAGTACTTC.

V and J are TRBV12-5 and TRBJ2-3, with no clear D. The CDR3 extends over 14 amino acids. Trimming took 2 bases from V and 6 from J, leaving 12 bases between them. Germline CDR1 and CDR2: LGHNT and FRNRAP. CDR3 bases: TGTGCTAGTGGTTTGTCGGTCACTCTGGATACGCAGTATTTT. This translates into CASGLSVTLDTQYF. Together with reference TRBV12-5 and TRBJ2-3, the CDR3 gives the full variable domain: DARVTQTPRHKVTEMGQEVTMRCQPILGHNTVFWYRQTMMQGLELLAYFRNRAPLDDSGMPKDRFSAEMPDATLATLKIQPSEPRDSAVYFCASGLSVTLDTQYFGPGTRLTVL.

The V call is TRBV28, the J call TRBJ2-5; D possibly corresponds to TRBD1 (5 bases). Between the trimmed V and J ends, which lost 6 bases and 5 bases, there was a span of 10 bases. Germline V gene sequence: CDR1 MDHEN, CDR2 SYDVKM. This CDR3 has 12 amino acids. Written as DNA, the CDR3 is TGTGCCAGCAGCTCAGGGTTGGAGACCCAGTACTTC. Translation: CASSSGLETQYF.